This T cell receptor beta chain originates from a study of CD8+ T cells in alopecia areata listed by TCRdb under 2018. As for the study more broadly: To study T cell clonal expansion in alopecia areata, the researchers applied high-throughput TCRbeta sequencing to both the C3H/HeJ mouse model and human patients. Scalp clonality was compared among normal scalp (n=4), patchy alopecia areata scalp (n=8), and alopecia totalis/universalis scalp (n=8). In humans, TCRbeta sequencing was performed on scalp tissue and on sorted CD4+ and CD8+ peripheral blood T cells from healthy controls and from patients with patchy or totalis/universalis alopecia areata. Amplification of TCRbeta CDR3 regions was done by immunoSEQ multiplex PCR using 35 Vbeta forward primers and 13 Jbeta reverse primers. The RNA source kit depended on sample type: the PAXgene miRNA kit for fixed scalp, the miRNeasy kit for PBMCs, and the RNeasy kit for mouse skin.

Results and caveats for the whole study, not just this receptor: Compared with mice, TCR sequences shared between patients were less clear, possibly partly because of HLA diversity across the patient population. Compared with normal scalp, lesional scalp had higher clonality and more expanded CD8+ clones, particularly in alopecia totalis/universalis, a pattern that suggests antigenic drive. Unlike mouse skin, which is dominated by gammadelta T cells, normal human skin has resident alphabeta T cells that are also sequenced, and this complicates analysis of the scalp TCR repertoire.

Notes on this clone: The antigen this receptor binds is unknown. Nothing much larger sits one base from this clone, and base qualities are not available.

PBMCs were isolated by density centrifugation and stained for CD3, CD4 and CD8, after which CD4+ and CD8+ T cells were sorted on a FACSAria. Unaffected controls provided scalp biopsies and blood samples. Library construction relied on the immunoSEQ multiplex PCR assay. For TCR sequencing, RNA was extracted from every sample and reverse transcribed into cDNA to serve as template. SuperScript III was used for first-strand cDNA synthesis, primed with a 2:1 mix of oligo-dT and random hexamers. Amplification bias was assessed with a synthetic immune receptor repertoire, and residual bias was removed computationally. The original methods were these. After raw reads were preprocessed to remove errors, the CDR3 was defined following IMGT conventions as running from the conserved cysteine to phenylalanine. Clonality was calculated as 1 minus Shannon entropy normalized by log2 of the number of productive unique TCRs. Whether scalp clones were CD4 or CD8 was inferred by matching scalp TCRbeta sequences against CD4 and CD8 repertoires sorted from blood. TCRdb obtained this table from immuneACCESS and retained in-frame rearrangements with V and J assigned. These tables miss some clones; where compared with another copy, unresolved V genes account for less than half of the shortfall, and the remainder is unexplained. For V, J and clone size, that table is used; D and trimming come from the DNA. In this sample the table shows 110,000 to 150,000 clones, around 62% of which occur a single time. Around 34% of the sample rests with the top ten.

The material sequenced was CD8+ T cells sorted from blood. This clonotype originated in a human donor in good health.

In nucleotides, the sequence is TGTGCCAGCAGCGTAAACCGGGGTCAAGAGACCCAGTACTTC. It encodes CASSVNRGQETQYF. The sequence is built from TRBV5-7 and TRBJ2-5, and possibly TRBD2, on 5 matching bases. TRBV5-7 is an ORF for which the function is uncertain. The CDR3 spans 14 residues, from the cysteine through the phenylalanine. Here the CDR3 DNA is all that survives: 42 bases in frame from base 1. V and J are truncated by 4 bases and 2 bases respectively, leaving an intervening sequence of 12 bases.